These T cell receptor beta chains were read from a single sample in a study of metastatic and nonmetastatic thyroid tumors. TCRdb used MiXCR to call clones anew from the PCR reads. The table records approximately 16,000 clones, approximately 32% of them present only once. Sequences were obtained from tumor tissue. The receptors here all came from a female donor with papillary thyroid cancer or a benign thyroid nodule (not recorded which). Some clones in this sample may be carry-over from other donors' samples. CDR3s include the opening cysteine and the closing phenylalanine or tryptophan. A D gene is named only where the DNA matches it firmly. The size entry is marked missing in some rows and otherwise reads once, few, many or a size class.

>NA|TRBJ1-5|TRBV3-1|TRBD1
CASSQEWDRSSPQHF
TGTGCCAGCAGCCAAGAATGGGACAGGTCCTCGCCCCAGCATTTT
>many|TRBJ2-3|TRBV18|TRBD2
CASSTTSRGDSDTQYF
TGTGCCAGCTCAACGACTAGTCGGGGGGATTCAGATACGCAGTATTTT
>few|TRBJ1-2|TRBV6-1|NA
CASGGAFGYTF
TGTGCCAGCGGGGGGGCCTTTGGCTACACCTTC
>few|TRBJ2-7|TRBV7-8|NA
CASSLLRDGDEQYF
TGTGCCAGCAGCTTACTCAGGGACGGTGACGAGCAGTACTTC
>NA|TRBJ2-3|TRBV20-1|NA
CSAMETTSTDTQYF
TGCAGTGCTATGGAGACGACTAGCACAGATACGCAGTATTTT
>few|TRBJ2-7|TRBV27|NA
CASSRQGPHEQYF
TGTGCCAGCAGTAGACAAGGGCCCCACGAGCAGTACTTC
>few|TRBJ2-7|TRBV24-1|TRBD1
CATSGSTGWPYEQYF
TGTGCCACCAGTGGCTCGACAGGGTGGCCCTACGAGCAGTACTTC
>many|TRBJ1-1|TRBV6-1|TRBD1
CASSRDRGNTEAFF
TGTGCCAGCAGTCGGGACAGGGGGAACACTGAAGCTTTCTTT
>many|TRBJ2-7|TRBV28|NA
CASSGPGPYEQYF
TGTGCCAGCAGTGGCCCGGGACCCTACGAGCAGTACTTC
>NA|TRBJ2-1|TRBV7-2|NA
CASSLGGVNEQFF
TGTGCCAGCAGCTTAGGGGGAGTGAATGAGCAGTTCTTC
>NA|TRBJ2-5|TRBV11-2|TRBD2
CASSEGLAAGMAETQYF
TGTGCCAGCAGCGAGGGACTAGCGGCAGGAATGGCGGAGACCCAGTACTTC
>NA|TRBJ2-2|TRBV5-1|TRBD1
CASSLQGAFTGELFF
TGCGCCAGCAGCTTGCAGGGGGCTTTCACCGGGGAGCTGTTTTTT
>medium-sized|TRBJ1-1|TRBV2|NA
CASSEVVENTEAFF
TGTGCCAGCAGTGAAGTAGTAGAGAACACTGAAGCTTTCTTT
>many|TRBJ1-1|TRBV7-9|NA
CASTPQTGRNTEAFF
TGTGCCAGCACCCCCCAAACCGGGAGGAACACTGAAGCTTTCTTT
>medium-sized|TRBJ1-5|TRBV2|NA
CASRLRTNSNQPQHF
TGTGCCAGCAGGCTAAGGACGAACAGCAATCAGCCCCAGCATTTT
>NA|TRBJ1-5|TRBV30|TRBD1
CAWRPNRGSNQPQHF
TGTGCCTGGAGGCCAAACAGGGGTAGCAATCAGCCCCAGCATTTT
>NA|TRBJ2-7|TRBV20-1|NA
CSARDPQSSYEQYF
TGCAGTGCTAGAGATCCACAGAGCTCCTACGAGCAGTACTTC
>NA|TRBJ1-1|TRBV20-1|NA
CSARGQSLMNTEAFF
TGCAGTGCTAGAGGACAGTCTTTAATGAACACTGAAGCTTTCTTT
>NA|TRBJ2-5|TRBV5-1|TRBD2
CASSSRLAGDQETQYF
TGCGCCAGCAGCTCTCGACTAGCGGGGGACCAAGAGACCCAGTACTTC
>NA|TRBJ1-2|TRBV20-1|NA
CSAPDRNANYGYTF
TGCAGTGCTCCTGACAGGAATGCTAACTATGGCTACACCTTC
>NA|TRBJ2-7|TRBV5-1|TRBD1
CASSLAGGVFYEQYF
TGCGCCAGCAGCTTGGCAGGGGGCGTTTTCTACGAGCAGTACTTC
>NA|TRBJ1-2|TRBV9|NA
CASSVAGGNGYTF
TGTGCCAGCAGCGTAGCCGGGGGAAATGGCTACACCTTC
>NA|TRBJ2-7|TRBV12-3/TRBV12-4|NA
CASSLALTGLASYEQYF
TGTGCCAGCAGTTTAGCCCTGACAGGCTTGGCTTCCTACGAGCAGTACTTC
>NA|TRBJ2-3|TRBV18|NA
CASSPGAKF
TGTGCCAGCTCACCCGGGGCCAAATTT
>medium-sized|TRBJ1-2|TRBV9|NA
CASSVDNPGPRGYGYTF
TGTGCCAGCAGCGTAGATAATCCGGGACCTCGGGGGTATGGCTACACCTTC
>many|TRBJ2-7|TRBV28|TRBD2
CASTLGGVEQTYEQYF
TGTGCCAGCACCTTGGGGGGGGTGGAACAGACCTACGAGCAGTACTTC
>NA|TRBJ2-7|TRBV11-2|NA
CASRLTWGEQYF
TGTGCCAGCAGACTTACCTGGGGCGAGCAGTACTTC
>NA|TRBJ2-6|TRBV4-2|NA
CASSQDRGSGANVLTF
TGTGCCAGCAGCCAAGATAGAGGGTCTGGGGCCAACGTCCTGACTTTC
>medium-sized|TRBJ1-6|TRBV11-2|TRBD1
CASSPRTGISSPLHF
TGTGCCAGCAGCCCACGGACAGGGATTAGTTCACCCCTCCACTTT
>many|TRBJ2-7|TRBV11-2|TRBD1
CASSLTGTDPYEQYF
TGTGCCAGCAGCTTAACCGGGACAGACCCCTACGAGCAGTACTTC
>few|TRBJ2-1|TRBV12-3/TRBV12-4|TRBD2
CASGREDSYNEQFF
TGTGCCAGCGGCCGGGAGGACTCCTACAATGAGCAGTTCTTC